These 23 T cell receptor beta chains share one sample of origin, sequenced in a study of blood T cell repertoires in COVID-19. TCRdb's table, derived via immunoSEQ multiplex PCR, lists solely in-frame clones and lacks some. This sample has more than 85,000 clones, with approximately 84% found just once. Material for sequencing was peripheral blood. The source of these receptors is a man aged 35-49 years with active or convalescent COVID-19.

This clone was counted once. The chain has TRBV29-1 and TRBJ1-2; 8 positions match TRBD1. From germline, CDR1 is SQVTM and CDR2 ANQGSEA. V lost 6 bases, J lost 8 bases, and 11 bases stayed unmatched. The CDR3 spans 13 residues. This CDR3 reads CSVLPRDRYGYTF. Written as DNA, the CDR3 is TGCAGCGTCCTACCCCGGGACAGGTACGGCTACACCTTC.

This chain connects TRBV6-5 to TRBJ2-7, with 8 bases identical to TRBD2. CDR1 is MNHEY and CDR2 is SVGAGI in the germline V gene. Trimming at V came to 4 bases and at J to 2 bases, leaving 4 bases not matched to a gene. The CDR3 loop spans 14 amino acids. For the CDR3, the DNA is TGTGCCAGCAGTTCCGGGGGGGTCCCCTACGAGCAGTACTTC. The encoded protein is CASSSGGVPYEQYF.

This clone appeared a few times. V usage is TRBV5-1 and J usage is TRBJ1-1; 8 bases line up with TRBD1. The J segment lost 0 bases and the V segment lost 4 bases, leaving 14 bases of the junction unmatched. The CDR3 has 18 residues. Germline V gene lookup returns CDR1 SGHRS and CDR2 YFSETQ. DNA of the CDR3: TGCGCCAGCAGCGATACGTACAGGGGGTTTAGCATGAACACTGAAGCTTTCTTT. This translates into CASSDTYRGFSMNTEAFF.

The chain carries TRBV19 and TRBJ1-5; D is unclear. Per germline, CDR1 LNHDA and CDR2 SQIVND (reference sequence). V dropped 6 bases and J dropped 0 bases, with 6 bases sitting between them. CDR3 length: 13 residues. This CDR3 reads CASRFNSNQPQHF. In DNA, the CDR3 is TGTGCCAGTAGGTTCAATAGCAATCAGCCCCAGCATTTT.

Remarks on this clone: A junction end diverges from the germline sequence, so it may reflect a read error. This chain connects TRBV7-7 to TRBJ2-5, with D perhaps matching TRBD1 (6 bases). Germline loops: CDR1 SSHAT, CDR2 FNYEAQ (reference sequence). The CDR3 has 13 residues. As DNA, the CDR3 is TGTGCTAGCAGCATTGGACAGCAAGAGACCCAGTACTTC. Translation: CASSIGQQETQYF.

CDR3 in amino acids: CSAATGIGQPQHF. The DNA for the CDR3 is TGCAGCGCCGCGACAGGGATTGGTCAGCCCCAGCATTTT. The J gene is TRBJ1-5, the V gene TRBV29-1; 7 bases line up with TRBD1. Trimming cost V 7 bases and J 6 bases; bases outside gene matches: 9. The CDR3 spans 13 residues. Looked up from germline, CDR1 is SQVTM and CDR2 is ANQGSEA.

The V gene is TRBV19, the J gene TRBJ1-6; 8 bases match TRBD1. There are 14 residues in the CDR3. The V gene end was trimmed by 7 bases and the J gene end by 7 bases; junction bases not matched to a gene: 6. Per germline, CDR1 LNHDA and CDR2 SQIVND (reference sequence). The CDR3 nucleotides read TGTGCCAGTACCGTAAACAGGGGGAATTCACCCCTCCACTTT. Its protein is CASTVNRGNSPLHF.

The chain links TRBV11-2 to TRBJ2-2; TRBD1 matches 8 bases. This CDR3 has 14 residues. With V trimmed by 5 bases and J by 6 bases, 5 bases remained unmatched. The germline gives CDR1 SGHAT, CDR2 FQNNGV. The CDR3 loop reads CASSEDRVAGELFF. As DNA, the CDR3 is TGTGCCAGCAGCGAGGACAGGGTGGCCGGGGAGCTGTTTTTT.

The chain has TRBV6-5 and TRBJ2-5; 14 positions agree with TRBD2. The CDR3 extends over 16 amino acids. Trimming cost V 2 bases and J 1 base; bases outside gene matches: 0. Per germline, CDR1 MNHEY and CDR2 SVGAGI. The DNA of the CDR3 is TGTGCCAGCAGTTACGGACTAGCGGGGGGCCAAGAGACCCAGTACTTC. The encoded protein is CASSYGLAGGQETQYF.

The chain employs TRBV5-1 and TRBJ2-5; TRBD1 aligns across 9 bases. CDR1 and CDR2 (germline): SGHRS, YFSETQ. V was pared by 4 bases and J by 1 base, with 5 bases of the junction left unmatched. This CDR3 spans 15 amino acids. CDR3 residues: CASSRTGGGQETQYF. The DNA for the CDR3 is TGCGCCAGCAGCCGTACAGGGGGCGGCCAAGAGACCCAGTACTTC.

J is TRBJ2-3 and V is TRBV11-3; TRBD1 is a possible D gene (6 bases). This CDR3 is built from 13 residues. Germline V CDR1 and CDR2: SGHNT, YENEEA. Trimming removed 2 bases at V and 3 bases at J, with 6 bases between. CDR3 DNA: TGTGCCAGCAGCTTAACAGGGACAGATACGCAGTATTTT. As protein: CASSLTGTDTQYF. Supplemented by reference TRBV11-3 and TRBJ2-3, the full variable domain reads EAGVVQSPRYKIIEKKQPVAFWCNPISGHNTLYWYLQNLGQGPELLIRYENEEAVDDSQLPKDRFSAERLKGVDSTLKIQPAELGDSAVYLCASSLTGTDTQYFGPGTRLTVL.

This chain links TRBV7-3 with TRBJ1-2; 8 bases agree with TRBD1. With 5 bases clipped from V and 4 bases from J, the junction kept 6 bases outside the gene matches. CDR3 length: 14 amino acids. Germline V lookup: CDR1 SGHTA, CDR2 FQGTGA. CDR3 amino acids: CASSPTGDLYGYTF. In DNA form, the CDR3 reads TGTGCCAGCAGCCCGACAGGGGACCTCTATGGCTACACCTTC.

CDR3 amino acids: CASSQDRHRAPGYTF. The CDR3 DNA reads TGCGCCAGCAGCCAAGATAGGCACAGGGCCCCTGGCTACACCTTC. The chain is built from TRBV4-1 and TRBJ1-2; possible D gene TRBD1, 6 bases. The V end was cut by 0 bases, the J end by 7 bases, with 15 bases between. The CDR3 spans 15 residues. CDR1 is MGHRA, CDR2 YSYEKL, per germline.

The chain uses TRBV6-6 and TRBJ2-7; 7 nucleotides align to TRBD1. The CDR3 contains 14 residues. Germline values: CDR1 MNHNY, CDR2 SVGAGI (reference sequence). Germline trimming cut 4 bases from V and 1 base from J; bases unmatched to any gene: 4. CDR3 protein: CASSSPDRSYEQYF. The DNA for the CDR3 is TGTGCCAGCAGTTCTCCGGACAGGTCCTACGAGCAGTACTTC.

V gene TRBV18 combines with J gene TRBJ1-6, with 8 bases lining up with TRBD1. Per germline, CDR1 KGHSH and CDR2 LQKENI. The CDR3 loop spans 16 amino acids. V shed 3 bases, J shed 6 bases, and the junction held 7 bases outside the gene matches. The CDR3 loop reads CASSPGTGSINSPLHF. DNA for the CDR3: TGTGCCAGCTCACCGGGGACAGGCTCAATTAATTCACCCCTCCACTTT.

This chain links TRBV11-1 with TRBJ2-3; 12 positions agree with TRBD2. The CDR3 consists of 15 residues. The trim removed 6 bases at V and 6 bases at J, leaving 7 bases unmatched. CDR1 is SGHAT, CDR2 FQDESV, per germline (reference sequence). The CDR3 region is CASSSSGGATDTQYF. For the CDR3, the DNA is TGTGCCAGCAGTTCTAGCGGGGGGGCCACGGATACGCAGTATTTT.

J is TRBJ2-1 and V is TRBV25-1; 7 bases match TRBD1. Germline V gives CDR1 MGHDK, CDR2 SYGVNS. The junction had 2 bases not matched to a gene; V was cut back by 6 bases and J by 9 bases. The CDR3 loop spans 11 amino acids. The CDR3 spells CASRDRAEQFF. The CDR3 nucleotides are TGTGCCAGCAGAGACAGGGCTGAGCAGTTCTTC.

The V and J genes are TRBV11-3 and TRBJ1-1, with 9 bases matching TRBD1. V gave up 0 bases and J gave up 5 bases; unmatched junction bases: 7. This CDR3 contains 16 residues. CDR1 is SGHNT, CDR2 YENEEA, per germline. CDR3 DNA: TGTGCCAGCAGCTTAGATTCTTGGACAGGGGAAACTGAAGCTTTCTTT. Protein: CASSLDSWTGETEAFF.

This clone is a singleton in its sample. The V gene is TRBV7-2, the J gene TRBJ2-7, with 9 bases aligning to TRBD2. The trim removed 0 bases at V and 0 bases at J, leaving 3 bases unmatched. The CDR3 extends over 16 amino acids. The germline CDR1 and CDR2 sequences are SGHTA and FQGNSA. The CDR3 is CASSLAPLAGSYEQYF. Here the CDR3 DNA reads TGTGCCAGCAGCTTAGCGCCACTAGCGGGCTCCTACGAGCAGTACTTC.

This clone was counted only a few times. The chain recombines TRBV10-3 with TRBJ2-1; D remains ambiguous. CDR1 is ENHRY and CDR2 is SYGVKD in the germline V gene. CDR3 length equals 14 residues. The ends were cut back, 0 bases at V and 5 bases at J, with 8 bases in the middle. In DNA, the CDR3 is TGTGCCATCAGTGAGTCGACTCGGAACAATGAGCAGTTCTTC. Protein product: CAISESTRNNEQFF.

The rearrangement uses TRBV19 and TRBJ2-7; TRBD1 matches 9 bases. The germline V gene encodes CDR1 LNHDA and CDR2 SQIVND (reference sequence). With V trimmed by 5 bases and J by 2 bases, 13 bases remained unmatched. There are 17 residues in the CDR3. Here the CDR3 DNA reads TGTGCCAGTAGTTTAATACCGGGACAGGGTATGGCCTACGAGCAGTACTTC. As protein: CASSLIPGQGMAYEQYF.

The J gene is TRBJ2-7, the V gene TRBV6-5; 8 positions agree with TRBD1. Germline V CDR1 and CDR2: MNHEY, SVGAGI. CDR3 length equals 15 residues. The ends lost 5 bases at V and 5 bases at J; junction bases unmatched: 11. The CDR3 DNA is TGTGCCAGCAGTCAAACAGGGGGAAACATCAACGAGCAGTACTTC. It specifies CASSQTGGNINEQYF.

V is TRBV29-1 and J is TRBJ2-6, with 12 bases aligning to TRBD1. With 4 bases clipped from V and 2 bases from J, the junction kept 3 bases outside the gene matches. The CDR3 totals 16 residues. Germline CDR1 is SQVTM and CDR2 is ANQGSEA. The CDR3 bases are TGCAGCGTTGCGGGACAGGGGGCAGCTGGGGCCAACGTCCTGACTTTC. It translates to CSVAGQGAAGANVLTF. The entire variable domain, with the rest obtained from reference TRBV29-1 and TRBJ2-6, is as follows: SAVISQKPSRDICQRGTSLTIQCQVDSQVTMMFWYRQQPGQSLTLIATANQGSEATYESGFVIDKFPISRPNLTFSTLTVSNMSPEDSSIYLCSVAGQGAAGANVLTFGAGSRLTVL.